This TCR beta chain was obtained from a study of cytotoxic CD8 clonotypes in ibrutinib-treated CLL. Comments on this clone: Its antigen is not known.

The assay was immunoSEQ multiplex PCR, and TCRdb's table has in-frame clones only and misses some. In the table there are some 81,000 clones, about 85% of which are singletons. General study results and limits: Clonality correlated strongly with circulating CD8+ T cells and exceeded age-matched healthy donors at baseline.

Genomic DNA in a quantity of about 2 micrograms was derived from cryopreserved PBMCs for TCR beta libraries. The CDR3 runs 14 residues. CDR1 is SGHTA, CDR2 FQGNSA, per germline. V was pared by 7 bases and J by 2 bases, with 13 bases between. The chain links TRBV7-2 to TRBJ2-3, with D perhaps TRBD2 (5 bases). Material: PBMCs, obtained after 12 months of ibrutinib treatment. The TCR sequence derives from a human donor with chronic lymphocytic leukemia. The DNA of the CDR3 is TGTGCCAGCACAGCGGCGGAACACACAGATACGCAGTATTTT. Amino acids: CASTAAEHTDTQYF.